Presented here are 29 T cell receptor beta chains from one specimen sequenced in a study of T-cell reconstitution after alpha-beta-depleted transplantation in children. This sample's TCRbeta library carried unique molecular identifier barcodes. TCRdb called the PCR reads again in MiXCR, with one record for every CDR3 protein. The table records about 980,000 distinct CDR3 sequences, 25% to 30% of them present only once. The material sequenced was PBMCs, mostly from graft donor cells, taken 360 days after TCRalphabeta/CD19-depleted stem cell transplant. These receptors were collected from a boy younger than two who had a stem cell transplant for SCID, so the T cells may come from the graft donor.

Only a few counts were recorded for this clonotype. The chain recombines TRBV5-5 with TRBJ1-2, with D hard to call. The V end lost 0 bases, the J end lost 4 bases, and 10 bases lay between the germline ends. CDR1 is SGHKS, CDR2 YYEKEE, per germline (reference sequence). CDR3 size: 14 residues. As DNA, the CDR3 is TGTGCCAGCAGCTTGGACAACGTCCCCTATGGCTACACCTTC. It translates to CASSLDNVPYGYTF. The whole variable domain, remainder taken from reference TRBV5-5 and TRBJ1-2, is DAGVTQSPTHLIKTRGQQVTLRCSPISGHKSVSWYQQVLGQGPQFIFQYYEKEERGRGNFPDRFSARQFPNYSSELNVNALLLGDSALYLCASSLDNVPYGYTFGSGTRLTVV.

The V gene is TRBV7-8, the J gene TRBJ2-5; D uncertain. Looked up from germline, CDR1 is SGHVS and CDR2 is FQNEAQ. The V and J ends lost 5 bases and 5 bases respectively, with 18 bases between them. This CDR3 spans 15 amino acids. The CDR3 is CASSITPSRRETQYF. The CDR3 nucleotides are TGTGCCAGCAGCATAACTCCATCCAGAAGGGAGACCCAGTACTTC. The full variable domain, completed using reference TRBV7-8 and TRBJ2-5, is GAGVSQSPRYKVAKRGQDVALRCDPISGHVSLFWYQQALGQGPEFLTYFQNEAQLDKSGLPSDRFFAERPEGSVSTLKIQRTQQEDSAVYLCASSITPSRRETQYFGPGTRLLVL.

V gene TRBV5-1 combines with J gene TRBJ1-3, with a tentative D call TRBD1 (5 bases). The CDR3 is made up of 20 amino acids. Germline V gene data show CDR1 as SGHRS and CDR2 as YFSETQ. The germline V and J ends were trimmed by 0 bases and 0 bases, with 22 bases remaining between them. CDR3 sequence: CASSLAGRGTARLSGNTIYF. CDR3 sequence (DNA): TGCGCCAGCAGCTTGGCCGGACGTGGGACCGCCAGACTCTCTGGAAACACCATATATTTT.

This clonotype was seen a few times. The genes are TRBV29-1 and TRBJ1-3; 7 positions match TRBD1. V lost 1 base to trimming and J lost 2 bases; unmatched junction nucleotides: 2. The CDR3 has 14 residues. In germline, CDR1 is SQVTM, CDR2 ANQGSEA. CDR3 loop: CSVEGGQTGNTIYF. CDR3 in DNA: TGCAGCGTTGAAGGGGGACAGACTGGAAACACCATATATTTT.

The V call is TRBV6-5, the J call TRBJ2-7; D is ambiguous. The germline CDR1 and CDR2 sequences are MNHEY and SVGAGI. Trimming took 2 bases from V and 4 from J, leaving 18 bases between them. The CDR3 extends over 16 amino acids. In nucleotides, the CDR3 is TGTGCCAGCAGTTACGCTGGCACGATATTCCCTTACGAGCAGTACTTC. Encoded protein: CASSYAGTIFPYEQYF.

The chain has TRBV28 and TRBJ2-3, with 9 bases aligning to TRBD1. The CDR3 runs 16 residues. J was trimmed by 10 bases and V by 3 bases; bases with no gene match: 14. Looked up from germline, CDR1 is MDHEN and CDR2 is SYDVKM. CDR3 sequence: CASSFPLGQGIWAQYF. CDR3 nucleotide sequence: TGTGCCAGCAGTTTCCCCCTGGGACAGGGAATATGGGCGCAGTATTTT.

The V call is TRBV12-3 or TRBV12-4, the J call TRBJ2-7; D remains ambiguous. The CDR3 has 16 amino acids. The V gene lost 4 bases and the J gene lost 2 bases, with 18 bases spanning the gap. CDR3 sequence (DNA): TGTGCCAGCAGTTCCGCCGGACGTTCCCCTGCCTACGAGCAGTACTTC. Translating gives CASSSAGRSPAYEQYF.

The rearrangement links TRBV5-1 to TRBJ2-3; TRBD1 agrees at 8 bases. CDR3 length: 13 residues. Unmatched junction bases numbered 3, after V lost 3 bases and J lost 6 bases. Germline CDR1 is SGHRS and CDR2 is YFSETQ. The CDR3 DNA reads TGCGCCAGCAGCTCCCGGGACAGGGATACGCAGTATTTT. Its translation is CASSSRDRDTQYF.

This clonotype came up many times. This sequence joins TRBV29-1 and TRBJ2-1; 8 bases map to TRBD1. J gave up 14 bases and V 5 bases, and 8 bases lay outside the gene matches. The CDR3 runs to 11 residues. Germline CDR1 SQVTM, CDR2 ANQGSEA. The CDR3 sequence is CSVYSGGQKFF. The CDR3 bases are TGCAGCGTTTATTCAGGGGGCCAAAAGTTCTTC.

A few counts support this clonotype. The chain combines TRBV6-5 with TRBJ2-7; D tentatively reads TRBD1 or TRBD2 (5 bases each). There are 14 residues in the CDR3. Looked up from germline, CDR1 is MNHEY and CDR2 is SVGAGI. Trimming stripped 0 bases from V and 0 bases from J, with 6 bases between. The CDR3 DNA sequence: TGTGCCAGCAGTTACTCGGGGGACTCCTACGAGCAGTACTTC. It translates to CASSYSGDSYEQYF.

Concerning this clonotype: This may arise from a read error, as a much more abundant clone is one base away. The chain links TRBV3-1 to TRBJ1-4; tentatively, D is TRBD1 (6 bases). Trimming removed 8 bases at V and 15 bases at J, with 16 bases between. The CDR3 covers 11 residues. Germline CDR1 LGHDT, CDR2 YNNKEL (reference sequence). The CDR3 spells CASCLRDTLFF. DNA of the CDR3: TGTGCCAGCTGTTTAAGGGACACCTTGTTTTTT.

This clonotype was recorded a few times. The chain combines TRBV28 with TRBJ2-2; D may be TRBD1 or TRBD2 (7 bases each). This CDR3 has 15 amino acids. Germline CDR1 reads MDHEN; CDR2 reads SYDVKM. V lost 2 bases and J lost 4, with 11 bases in between. The CDR3 loop is CASSLSRGGTGELFF. DNA of the CDR3: TGTGCCAGCAGTTTAAGCAGGGGGGGCACCGGGGAGCTGTTTTTT.

This clonotype has only a few counts. This chain connects TRBV15 to TRBJ2-7, with TRBD1 as a possible D gene (6 bases). This CDR3 is 13 amino acids long. V was clipped by 1 base and J by 5 bases, with 9 bases between them. Looked up from germline, CDR1 is LNHNV and CDR2 is YYDKDF (reference sequence). The CDR3 nucleotides read TGTGCCACCAGCAGAGTTGGGGGCCACGAGCAGTACTTC. Residues: CATSRVGGHEQYF. Variable domain in full (rest from reference TRBV15 and TRBJ2-7): DAMVIQNPRYQVTQFGKPVTLSCSQTLNHNVMYWYQQKSSQAPKLLFHYYDKDFNNEADTPDNFQSRRPNTSFCFLDIRSPGLGDTAMYLCATSRVGGHEQYFGPGTRLTVT.

In this sample, this clonotype turned up a few times. The V gene is TRBV3-1, the J gene TRBJ2-2, with D hard to call. This CDR3 comprises 12 residues. Trimming pared 3 bases from V and 6 bases from J, leaving 5 bases between. Germline values: CDR1 LGHDT, CDR2 YNNKEL (reference sequence). CDR3 amino acids: CASSQFSGELFF. As DNA, the CDR3 is TGTGCCAGCAGCCAGTTCTCCGGGGAGCTGTTTTTT.

This clonotype was seen only a few times. This chain connects TRBV29-1 to TRBJ1-1, with TRBD1 identical over 9 bases. V shed 7 bases, J shed 5 bases, and the junction held 11 bases outside the gene matches. CDR1 SQVTM and CDR2 ANQGSEA come from the germline V gene. The CDR3 length is 14 residues. Here the CDR3 DNA reads TGCAGCGCCTCAGTCGGGACAGGGCTTACTGAAGCTTTCTTT. Translated, it gives CSASVGTGLTEAFF. The variable domain in full, completed from reference TRBV29-1 and TRBJ1-1, reads SAVISQKPSRDICQRGTSLTIQCQVDSQVTMMFWYRQQPGQSLTLIATANQGSEATYESGFVIDKFPISRPNLTFSTLTVSNMSPEDSSIYLCSASVGTGLTEAFFGQGTRLTVV.

A few counts support this clonotype. The chain uses TRBV12-3 or TRBV12-4 and TRBJ2-7; the D gene could be TRBD1 or TRBD2 (5 bases each). The CDR3 length is 16 residues. With 6 bases removed from V and 0 bases from J, the gap between germline ends came to 18 bases. The CDR3 nucleotides read TGTGCCAGCAGGGCCACCGGGACGTTGAGCTCCTACGAGCAGTACTTC. This encodes CASRATGTLSSYEQYF.

This clonotype was detected a few times. The rearrangement joins TRBV12-3 or TRBV12-4 to TRBJ1-1, with no clear D. CDR3 length: 14 amino acids. The germline V and J ends were trimmed by 8 bases and 3 bases, with 16 bases remaining between them. CDR3 protein: CASSKQPVDTEAFF. The CDR3 nucleotides are TGTGCCAGCTCCAAACAGCCTGTGGACACTGAAGCTTTCTTT.

The gene calls are TRBV5-1 and TRBJ2-7; TRBD2 agrees at 9 bases. The CDR3 consists of 15 residues. J gave up 0 bases and V 2 bases, and 3 bases lay outside the gene matches. Germline V gene lookup returns CDR1 SGHRS and CDR2 YFSETQ. The CDR3 loop reads CASSFSSGDSYEQYF. The CDR3, as DNA: TGCGCCAGCAGCTTCTCTAGCGGGGACTCCTACGAGCAGTACTTC.

V is TRBV28 and J is TRBJ1-3; 9 bases are shared with TRBD1. V was clipped by 7 bases and J by 0 bases; unmatched bases: 4. Looked up from germline, CDR1 is MDHEN and CDR2 is SYDVKM. This CDR3 contains 15 residues. As DNA, the CDR3 is TGTGCCAGCACCCGGGACAGGGTCTCTGGAAACACCATATATTTT. This gives the protein CASTRDRVSGNTIYF.

This clonotype was observed a handful of times. The rearrangement joins TRBV5-6 to TRBJ2-2, with D possibly matching TRBD1 (5 bases). CDR1 is SGHDT and CDR2 is YYEEEE in the germline V gene. With 5 bases removed from V and 1 base from J, the gap between germline ends came to 15 bases. The CDR3 has 16 residues. CDR3 sequence (DNA): TGTGCCAGCAGTAAAGGGGCCAGGCAGAACACCGGGGAGCTGTTTTTT. It codes for CASSKGARQNTGELFF.

This clonotype was counted ten times or more. The V gene is TRBV12-3 or TRBV12-4, the J gene TRBJ2-2, with D hard to call. The CDR3 runs to 13 residues. Trimming took off 4 bases at V and 1 base at J, with 4 bases between the two ends. The chain's CDR3 is CASSSQNTGELFF. The CDR3 DNA follows: TGTGCCAGCAGTTCCCAGAACACCGGGGAGCTGTTTTTT.

This clonotype was observed a few times. The CDR3 sequence is CASSPPTINEQFF. CDR3 nucleotide sequence: TGTGCCAGCTCACCACCCACAATCAATGAGCAGTTCTTC. The chain is built from TRBV18 and TRBJ2-1, with unresolved D. The CDR3 has 13 amino acids. With 0 bases removed from V and 6 bases from J, the gap between germline ends came to 6 bases. The germline V gene has CDR1 KGHSH and CDR2 LQKENI.

The V gene is TRBV7-8, the J gene TRBJ2-1; maybe TRBD2 (5 bases). The CDR3 spans 17 residues. Trimming pared 2 bases from V and 5 bases from J, leaving 19 bases between. The germline V gene has CDR1 SGHVS and CDR2 FQNEAQ. The CDR3 nucleotides are TGTGCCAGCAGCTTAAACCCGCTAGCACTAACCGACAATGAGCAGTTCTTC. The encoded protein is CASSLNPLALTDNEQFF.

The V and J genes are TRBV20-1 and TRBJ2-4; perhaps TRBD2 as D (6 bases). CDR1 DFQATT and CDR2 SNEGSKA come from the germline V gene (reference sequence). The CDR3 has 15 amino acids. Trimming left V 3 bases short and J 0 bases short, with 12 bases between. CDR3 residues: CSASGGTLAKNIQYF. In nucleotides, the CDR3 is TGCAGTGCTAGTGGGGGGACCCTAGCCAAAAACATTCAGTACTTC.

V usage is TRBV4-1 and J usage is TRBJ1-5, with 10 bases matching TRBD1. Germline V gene lookup returns CDR1 MGHRA and CDR2 YSYEKL. The CDR3 contains 15 residues. V lost 3 bases, J lost 4 bases, and 3 bases stayed unmatched. This CDR3 is CASSQSDRGNQPQHF. Written as DNA, the CDR3 is TGCGCCAGCAGCCAGTCGGACAGGGGGAATCAGCCCCAGCATTTT.

The J gene is TRBJ1-5, the V gene TRBV29-1; 10 bases line up with TRBD1. The V gene's germline CDR1 is SQVTM and CDR2 ANQGSEA. V shed 6 bases and J 1 base; nucleotides not matched to a gene: 6. The CDR3 has 15 amino acids. DNA of the CDR3: TGCAGCGTCATGACAGGGGGCCGGAGCAATCAGCCCCAGCATTTT. Encoded protein: CSVMTGGRSNQPQHF. The complete variable domain, with remaining parts taken from reference TRBV29-1 and TRBJ1-5, reads SAVISQKPSRDICQRGTSLTIQCQVDSQVTMMFWYRQQPGQSLTLIATANQGSEATYESGFVIDKFPISRPNLTFSTLTVSNMSPEDSSIYLCSVMTGGRSNQPQHFGDGTRLSIL.

DNA for the CDR3: TGTGCCAGCAGCCTAAGCGGCGGGGGGGCACGCGAGCAGTACTTC. Protein: CASSLSGGGAREQYF. The J gene is TRBJ2-7, the V gene TRBV3-1; TRBD2 aligns across 9 bases. This CDR3 spans 15 amino acids. With 4 bases clipped from V and 6 bases from J, the junction kept 10 bases outside the gene matches. Germline-derived CDR1 and CDR2 are LGHDT and YNNKEL (reference sequence).

The gene calls are TRBV4-1 and TRBJ2-2; D not certain. Germline CDR1 and CDR2: MGHRA and YSYEKL. The CDR3 extends over 14 amino acids. V shed 1 base and J shed 6 bases, with 9 bases lying between them. The CDR3 DNA follows: TGCGCCAGCAGCCAAGGGATCGAGGCCGGGGAGCTGTTTTTT. Translation: CASSQGIEAGELFF.

This clonotype has only a few counts. The CDR3, as DNA: TGTGCCAGCAGCCCCCGGTTTGTGGGTGCAACTAATGAAAAACTGTTTTTT. Amino acid sequence: CASSPRFVGATNEKLFF. This rearrangement joins TRBV12-3 or TRBV12-4 to TRBJ1-4, with unresolved D. Between the trimmed V and J ends, which lost 6 bases and 0 bases, there was a span of 17 bases. The CDR3 has 17 residues.